Listed below are T cell receptor beta chains from one sample, sequenced in a study of OX40 agonist ivuxolimab in advanced cancers. Data came from immunoSEQ multiplex PCR; TCRdb stores just in-frame clones and leaves some out. The sample includes roughly 120,000 clones, roughly 90% seen only once; the top ten take around 0.26%. The sample in question was CD4+ or CD8+ T cells sorted from blood, obtained in a trial of the OX40 agonist ivuxolimab. The source is an adult with an advanced solid tumor such as melanoma, head and neck, liver or kidney cancer. CDR3s include the opening cysteine and the closing phenylalanine or tryptophan. The D gene is left open where the match is weak. Only part of the rows carry a size: once, few, many, or a class if the clone is expanded.

cdr3_length,j_call,v_call,clone_size,d_call,cdr3_nt,cdr3_aa
15,TRBJ2-7,TRBV5-1,once,NA,TGCGCCAGCAGCTTGGTTAGCGGAGGGGGGTACGAGCAGTACTTC,CASSLVSGGGYEQYF
17,TRBJ2-1,TRBV18,NA,TRBD2,TGTGCCAGCTCACCAGCTAGCGGGAGAGGCTCCTACAATGAGCAGTTCTTC,CASSPASGRGSYNEQFF
15,TRBJ2-1,TRBV7-2,NA,TRBD1,TGTGCCAGCAGTCCGACAGGGGCAGCCTACAATGAGCAGTTCTTC,CASSPTGAAYNEQFF
15,TRBJ2-1,TRBV9,NA,TRBD2,TGTGCCAGCAGCGTAGGTAGCGGGAACTACAATGAGCAGTTCTTC,CASSVGSGNYNEQFF
16,TRBJ2-7,TRBV29-1,NA,NA,TGCAGCGTTGATCAGGGCGCAGGGACGGAACGGGACGAGCAGTACTTC,CSVDQGAGTERDEQYF
15,TRBJ1-2,TRBV6-5,once,TRBD1,TGTGCCAGCAGTTACAAAGAGGGGGCGAGCTATGGCTACACCTTC,CASSYKEGASYGYTF
16,TRBJ2-1,TRBV29-1,NA,NA,TGCAGCGTTGCGGGGACTTCCAATCGCTCCTACAATGAGCAGTTCTTC,CSVAGTSNRSYNEQFF
12,TRBJ1-3,TRBV7-8,NA,NA,TGTGCCAGCAGCCTAAAGGGAGGCACCATATATTTT,CASSLKGGTIYF
16,TRBJ2-5,TRBV9,NA,TRBD2,TGTGCCAGCAGCGTGAGTAGCGGGAGGAGTGAGGAGACCCAGTACTTC,CASSVSSGRSEETQYF
14,TRBJ1-1,TRBV18,NA,NA,TGTGCCAGCTCACTACAGCGAGAGAACACTGAAGCTTTCTTT,CASSLQRENTEAFF
13,TRBJ2-2,TRBV11-2,NA,NA,TGTGCCAGCAGCTTACAGAACACCGGGGAGCTGTTTTTT,CASSLQNTGELFF
15,TRBJ2-5,TRBV9,NA,TRBD2,TGTGCCAGCAGCAGCCTTAGCGGGACCCAAGAGACCCAGTACTTC,CASSSLSGTQETQYF
15,TRBJ1-2,TRBV27,NA,TRBD1,TGTGCCAGCAGTTTATCGACAGGGCCATACTATGGCTACACCTTC,CASSLSTGPYYGYTF
14,TRBJ2-1,TRBV9,NA,NA,TGTGCCAGCAGCCCCGGGAGACCTGGCAATGAGCAGTTCTTC,CASSPGRPGNEQFF
12,TRBJ1-2,TRBV7-2,NA,NA,TGTGCCAGCAGCTTAGGGGGCAATGGCTACACCTTC,CASSLGGNGYTF
14,TRBJ2-3,TRBV6-8,NA,NA,TGTGCCAGCAGTTACTCCCCGGGCACAGATACGCAGTATTTT,CASSYSPGTDTQYF
19,TRBJ1-6,TRBV13,NA,NA,TGTGCCAGCAGCCTATCCGGCAGGGGCGGTCTCTCCTATAATTCACCCCTCCACTTT,CASSLSGRGGLSYNSPLHF
15,TRBJ1-5,TRBV9,few,NA,TGTGCCAGCAGCGTAGGTTCGTGGGGGAATCAGCCCCAGCATTTT,CASSVGSWGNQPQHF
12,TRBJ1-1,TRBV25-1,NA,NA,TGTGCCAGCAGTTCAGACAGAGAGGAAGCTTTCTTT,CASSSDREEAFF
14,TRBJ1-5,TRBV30,NA,NA,TGTGCCTGGAGTCCAGGGAATTTCAATCAGCCCCAGCATTTT,CAWSPGNFNQPQHF
11,TRBJ2-7,TRBV29-1,once,NA,TGCAGCGTTCGACAGACCTACGAGCAGTACTTC,CSVRQTYEQYF
21,TRBJ2-7,TRBV5-1,NA,NA,TGCGCCAGCAGCTCCGGACAGGAGGGAGACAGGAGGGGAATCAACTCCTACGAGCAGTACTTC,CASSSGQEGDRRGINSYEQYF
14,TRBJ2-1,TRBV7-2,NA,TRBD1,TGTGCCAGCAGTTTAAACAGGGGGCGGAATGAGCAGTTCTTC,CASSLNRGRNEQFF
12,TRBJ2-7,TRBV28,NA,NA,TGTGCCAGCAGTGCTGGGACCTACGAGCAGTACTTC,CASSAGTYEQYF
14,TRBJ2-7,TRBV30,NA,TRBD2,TGTGCCTGGAGCACAGGACTAGCGGGAGGGGAGCAGTACTTC,CAWSTGLAGGEQYF
16,TRBJ2-1,TRBV7-3,NA,TRBD1,TGTGCCAGCAGCTCGGACAGGGCAAGCTCCTACAATGAGCAGTTCTTC,CASSSDRASSYNEQFF
14,TRBJ2-3,TRBV9,NA,NA,TGTGCCAGCAGCATTAGCGGTTCCAGAGATACGCAGTATTTT,CASSISGSRDTQYF
13,TRBJ2-7,TRBV7-2,NA,NA,TGTGCCAGCAGCTTAGCGGTCGCCTACGAGCAGTACTTC,CASSLAVAYEQYF
16,TRBJ2-1,TRBV5-1,NA,TRBD1,TGCGCCAGCAGCCCAGGACAGGGGGCGATTGACAATGAGCAGTTCTTC,CASSPGQGAIDNEQFF
11,TRBJ2-7,TRBV27,NA,NA,TGTGCCAGCAGGACAGGCCACGAGCAGTACTTC,CASRTGHEQYF
14,TRBJ1-2,TRBV27,NA,NA,TGTGCCAGCAGACCCGGACGGTTTAACTATGGCTACACCTTC,CASRPGRFNYGYTF
13,TRBJ2-1,TRBV7-9,NA,NA,TGTGCCAGCAGCTTTCCACAGTTGAATGAGCAGTTCTTC,CASSFPQLNEQFF
13,TRBJ1-2,TRBV5-1,NA,TRBD1,TGCGCCAGCAGCCCAAGACAGGGAATAGGCTACACCTTC,CASSPRQGIGYTF
17,TRBJ2-7,TRBV4-2,NA,TRBD2,TGTGCCAGCAGCCGAAATACCGGCGGGGGGCCGTCCTACGAGCAGTACTTC,CASSRNTGGGPSYEQYF
14,TRBJ1-6,TRBV7-3,NA,NA,TGTGCCAGCAGCTTAACCGGCTATAATTCACCCCTCCACTTT,CASSLTGYNSPLHF
16,TRBJ2-5,TRBV13,NA,TRBD2,TGTGCCAGCAGCCTGGGACTAGTTGGCGAGCAAGAGACCCAGTACTTC,CASSLGLVGEQETQYF
12,TRBJ1-1,TRBV6-6,NA,NA,TGTGCCAGCAGCCTCGGACAGAATGAAGCTTTCTTT,CASSLGQNEAFF
16,TRBJ2-3,TRBV27,NA,TRBD2,TGTGCCAGCACCCGACGGGGGGACTCCTTCACAGATACGCAGTATTTT,CASTRRGDSFTDTQYF
13,TRBJ2-1,TRBV7-7,NA,TRBD1,TGTGCTAGCAGCATAGGGACAGACAATGAGCAGTTCTTC,CASSIGTDNEQFF
12,TRBJ1-6,TRBV10-1,NA,NA,TGCGCCAGCAGGGCAGCGGGATCACCCCTCCACTTT,CASRAAGSPLHF
13,TRBJ1-1,TRBV13,NA,NA,TGTGCCAGCAGCTTAAAACCTAACACTGAAGCTTTCTTT,CASSLKPNTEAFF
15,TRBJ1-3,TRBV5-6,NA,TRBD1,TGTGCCAGCAGCTTAGGGACAGGGGCTGGAAACACCATATATTTT,CASSLGTGAGNTIYF
12,TRBJ2-7,TRBV10-1,few,NA,TGCGCCAGCACGGTTAGCATCTACGAGCAGTACTTC,CASTVSIYEQYF
13,TRBJ2-5,TRBV7-3,NA,NA,TGTGCCAGCAGCTTGGGGGAGGAAGAGACCCAGTACTTC,CASSLGEEETQYF
17,TRBJ2-3,TRBV7-2,once,NA,TGTGCCAGCAGCTTAGAATGGGACGGAATAGGGGCAGATACGCAGTATTTT,CASSLEWDGIGADTQYF
13,TRBJ2-3,TRBV10-3,NA,TRBD1,TGTGCCATCAGAGGGACAGGCCTGGATACGCAGTATTTT,CAIRGTGLDTQYF